This TCR beta chain was sequenced for a study of early T cells in non-severe SARS-CoV-2 infection. CDR1 MGHRA and CDR2 YSYEKL come from the germline V gene. The CDR3 has 15 residues. V lost 4 bases, J lost 6 bases, and 10 bases stayed unmatched. Individual cDNA molecules received unique molecular identifiers. TCRdb called the 5' RACE reads again in MiXCR, with one record for every CDR3 protein. The sample carries around 78,000 distinct CDR3 sequences, over 12% recorded once. The J gene is TRBJ2-7, the V gene TRBV4-1; 9 nucleotides match TRBD2. This TCR derives from an adult who was a healthcare worker with PCR-confirmed SARS-CoV-2 infection or an uninfected control (not recorded which). Specimen: whole blood. CDR3 nucleotide sequence: TGCGCCAGCAGCCCGGTCGCTAGCGGGGCCGCCGAGCAGTACTTC. Its protein is CASSPVASGAAEQYF.